This TCR beta chain was obtained from a study of blood T cell repertoires in COVID-19. Study as a whole: Donors in the United States, Italy and Spain gave samples during acute or convalescent COVID-19. Sources were T cells, B-cell-depleted T cells, or PBMCs; the material itself was cDNA or gDNA.

Germline values: CDR1 SGHNT, CDR2 YENEEA. Trimming stripped 5 bases from V and 1 base from J, with 25 bases between. The CDR3 loop spans 19 amino acids. Per the original methods: By means of reference gene primer amplification, nucleated cell counts were estimated. TCRdb's table, derived via immunoSEQ multiplex PCR, lists solely in-frame clones and lacks some. The V and J calls and the clone size are those of that table, but D and trimming were determined from the DNA. The sample gives fewer than 350,000 clones, approximately 91% of which show up once; approximately 2.4% is in the top ten. In assigning cohorts, the study relied on participant-reported clinical history.

The TCR was taken from a woman aged 40 to 49 with acute COVID-19. The specimen was PBMCs or T cells enriched from blood (not recorded which). V and J are TRBV11-3 and TRBJ2-3; TRBD1 is a possible D gene (7 bases). The CDR3 coding sequence is TGTGCCAGCAGCCGACGGAGGGTCGGCCGACAGGGCGGCACAGATACGCAGTATTTT. As protein: CASSRRRVGRQGGTDTQYF.